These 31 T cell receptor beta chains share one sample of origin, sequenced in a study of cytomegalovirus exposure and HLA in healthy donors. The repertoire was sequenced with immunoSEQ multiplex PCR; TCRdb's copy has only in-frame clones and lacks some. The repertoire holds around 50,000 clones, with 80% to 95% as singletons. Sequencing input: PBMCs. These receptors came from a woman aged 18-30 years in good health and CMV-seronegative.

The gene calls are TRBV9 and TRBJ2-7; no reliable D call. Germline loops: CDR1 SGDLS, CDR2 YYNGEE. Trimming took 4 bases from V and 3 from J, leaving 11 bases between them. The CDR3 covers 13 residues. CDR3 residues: CASSRDTHYEQYF. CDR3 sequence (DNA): TGTGCCAGCAGCCGCGACACGCACTACGAGCAGTACTTC.

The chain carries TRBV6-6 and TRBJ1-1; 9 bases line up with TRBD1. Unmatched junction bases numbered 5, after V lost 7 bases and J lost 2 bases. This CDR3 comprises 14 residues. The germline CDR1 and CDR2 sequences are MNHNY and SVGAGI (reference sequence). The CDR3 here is CASTPGQGNTEAFF. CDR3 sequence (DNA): TGTGCCAGCACCCCGGGACAGGGAAACACTGAAGCTTTCTTT.

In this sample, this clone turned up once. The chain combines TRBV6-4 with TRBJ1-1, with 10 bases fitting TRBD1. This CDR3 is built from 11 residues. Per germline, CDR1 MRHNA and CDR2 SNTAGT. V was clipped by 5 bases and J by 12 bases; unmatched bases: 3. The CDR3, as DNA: TGTGCCAGCAGTTGGGACAGGGGAACTTTCTTT. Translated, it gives CASSWDRGTFF.

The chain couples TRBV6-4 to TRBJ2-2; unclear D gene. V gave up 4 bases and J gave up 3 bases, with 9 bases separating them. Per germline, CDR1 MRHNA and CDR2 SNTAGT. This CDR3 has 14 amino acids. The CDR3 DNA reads TGTGCCAGCAGTGCCGCGAGGTACACCGGGGAGCTGTTTTTT. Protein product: CASSAARYTGELFF.

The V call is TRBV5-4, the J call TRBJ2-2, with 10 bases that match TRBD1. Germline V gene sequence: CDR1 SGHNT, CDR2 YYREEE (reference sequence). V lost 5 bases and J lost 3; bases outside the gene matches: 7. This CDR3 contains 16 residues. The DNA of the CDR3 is TGTGCCAGCAGTAACCGGGACAGGGGATACACCGGGGAGCTGTTTTTT. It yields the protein CASSNRDRGYTGELFF.

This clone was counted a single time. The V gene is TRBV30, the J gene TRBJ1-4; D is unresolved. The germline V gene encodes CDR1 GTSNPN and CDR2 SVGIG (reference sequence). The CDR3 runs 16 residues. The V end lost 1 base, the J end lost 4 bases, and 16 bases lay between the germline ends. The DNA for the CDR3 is TGTGCCTGGAGTGAGGAAGCGTCCGGTCTTAATGAAAAACTGTTTTTT. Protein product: CAWSEEASGLNEKLFF.

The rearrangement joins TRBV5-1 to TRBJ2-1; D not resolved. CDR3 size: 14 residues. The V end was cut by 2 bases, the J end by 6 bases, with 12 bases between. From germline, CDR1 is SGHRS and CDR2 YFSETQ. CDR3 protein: CASSFMETVNEQFF. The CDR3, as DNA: TGCGCCAGCAGCTTTATGGAGACTGTCAATGAGCAGTTCTTC.

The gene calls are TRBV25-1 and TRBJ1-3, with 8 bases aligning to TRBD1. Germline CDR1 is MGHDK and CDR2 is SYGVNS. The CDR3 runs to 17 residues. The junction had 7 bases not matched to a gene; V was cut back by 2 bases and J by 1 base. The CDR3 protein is CASSEGGQGVSGNTIYF. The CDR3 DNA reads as TGTGCCAGCAGTGAAGGTGGACAGGGCGTGTCTGGAAACACCATATATTTT.

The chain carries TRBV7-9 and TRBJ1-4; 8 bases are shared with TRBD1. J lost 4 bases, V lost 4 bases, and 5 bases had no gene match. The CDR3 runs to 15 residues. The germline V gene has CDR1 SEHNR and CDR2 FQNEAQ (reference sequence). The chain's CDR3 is CASSSKDRGNEKLFF. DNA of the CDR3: TGTGCCAGCAGCTCCAAAGACAGGGGTAATGAAAAACTGTTTTTT.

The CDR3 sequence is CATSRDRTDAGRFADTQYF. The DNA of the CDR3 is TGTGCCACCAGCAGAGATAGAACGGATGCAGGGCGTTTCGCAGATACGCAGTATTTT. The genes are TRBV15 and TRBJ2-3, with TRBD1 as a possible D gene (5 bases). Germline V gives CDR1 LNHNV, CDR2 YYDKDF (reference sequence). V lost 0 bases, J lost 4 bases, and 23 bases lay in between. The CDR3 has 19 residues.

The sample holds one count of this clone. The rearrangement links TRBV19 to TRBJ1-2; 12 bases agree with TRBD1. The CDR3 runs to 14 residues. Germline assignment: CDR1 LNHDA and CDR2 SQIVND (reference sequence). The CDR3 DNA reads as TGTGACAACGCGGGACAGGGGGCTTGTAATGGCTACACCTTC. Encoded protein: CDNAGQGACNGYTF.

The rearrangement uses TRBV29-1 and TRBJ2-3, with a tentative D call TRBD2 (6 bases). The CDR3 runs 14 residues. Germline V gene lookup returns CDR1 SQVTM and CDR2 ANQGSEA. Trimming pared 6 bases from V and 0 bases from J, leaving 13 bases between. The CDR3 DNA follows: TGCAGCGTGGAGGGCCCCTATAGCACAGATACGCAGTATTTT. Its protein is CSVEGPYSTDTQYF.

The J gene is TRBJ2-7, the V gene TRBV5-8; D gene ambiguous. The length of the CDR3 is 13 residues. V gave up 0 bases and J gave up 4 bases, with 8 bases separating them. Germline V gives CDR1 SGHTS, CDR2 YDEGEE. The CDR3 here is CASSLVGRYEQYV. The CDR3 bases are TGTGCCAGCAGCTTGGTGGGCAGGTACGAGCAGTACGTC.

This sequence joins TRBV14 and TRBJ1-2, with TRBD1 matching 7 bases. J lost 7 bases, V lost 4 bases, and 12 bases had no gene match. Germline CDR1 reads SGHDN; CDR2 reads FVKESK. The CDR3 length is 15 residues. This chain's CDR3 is CASSLTQGPVGGYTF. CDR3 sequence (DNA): TGTGCCAGCAGCCTTACACAGGGGCCGGTTGGTGGCTACACCTTC.

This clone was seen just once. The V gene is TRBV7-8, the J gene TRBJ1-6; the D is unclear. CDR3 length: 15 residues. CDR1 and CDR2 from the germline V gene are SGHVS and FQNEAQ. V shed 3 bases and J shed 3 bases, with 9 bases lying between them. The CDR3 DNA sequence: TGTGCCAGCAGCTTGGGCAGAGACTATAATTCACCCCTCCACTTT. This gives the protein CASSLGRDYNSPLHF. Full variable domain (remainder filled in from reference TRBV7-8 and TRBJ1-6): GAGVSQSPRYKVAKRGQDVALRCDPISGHVSLFWYQQALGQGPEFLTYFQNEAQLDKSGLPSDRFFAERPEGSVSTLKIQRTQQEDSAVYLCASSLGRDYNSPLHFGNGTRLTVT.

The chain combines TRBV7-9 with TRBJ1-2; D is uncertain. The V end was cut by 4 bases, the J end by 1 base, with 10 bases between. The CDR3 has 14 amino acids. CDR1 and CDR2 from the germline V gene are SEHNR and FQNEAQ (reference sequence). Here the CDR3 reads CASSSVRDNYGYTF. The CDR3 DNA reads TGTGCCAGCAGCTCCGTACGGGATAACTATGGCTACACCTTC.

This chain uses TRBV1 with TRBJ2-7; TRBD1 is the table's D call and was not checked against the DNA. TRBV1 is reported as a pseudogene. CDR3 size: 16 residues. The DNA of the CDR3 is TGCACCAGCAGCCAAGGTGTTGGGACAGACTCCTCCGAGCAGTACGTC. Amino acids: CTSSQGVGTDSSEQYV.

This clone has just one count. The CDR3: CASSSQTGYYGYTF. The CDR3 DNA follows: TGTGCCAGCAGCTCCCAAACAGGCTACTATGGCTACACCTTC. The V call is TRBV7-2, the J call TRBJ1-2; D might be TRBD1 (5 bases). Trimming removed 4 bases from V and 3 bases from J, with 12 bases in between. The germline CDR1 and CDR2 sequences are SGHTA and FQGNSA. The CDR3 length is 14 residues.

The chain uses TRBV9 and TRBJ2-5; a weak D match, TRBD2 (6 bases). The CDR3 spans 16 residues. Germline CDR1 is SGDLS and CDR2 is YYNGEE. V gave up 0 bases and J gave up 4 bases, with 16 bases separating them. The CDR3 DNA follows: TGTGCCAGCAGCGTAGGTGTTTCGGGAGATGGAGAGACCCAGTACTTC. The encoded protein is CASSVGVSGDGETQYF.

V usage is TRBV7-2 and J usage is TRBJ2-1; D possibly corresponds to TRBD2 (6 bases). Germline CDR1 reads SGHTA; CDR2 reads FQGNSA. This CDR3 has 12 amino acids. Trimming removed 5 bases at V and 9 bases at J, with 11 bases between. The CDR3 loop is CASSLTRGEQFF. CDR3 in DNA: TGTGCCAGCAGCCTGACTAGAGGTGAGCAGTTCTTC.

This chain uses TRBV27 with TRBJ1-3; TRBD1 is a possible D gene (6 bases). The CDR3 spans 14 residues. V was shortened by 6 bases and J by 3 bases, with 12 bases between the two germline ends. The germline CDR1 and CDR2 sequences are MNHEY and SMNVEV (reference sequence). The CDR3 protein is CASSSTGFGNTIYF. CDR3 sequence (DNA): TGTGCCAGCAGCTCCACAGGGTTTGGAAACACCATATATTTT.

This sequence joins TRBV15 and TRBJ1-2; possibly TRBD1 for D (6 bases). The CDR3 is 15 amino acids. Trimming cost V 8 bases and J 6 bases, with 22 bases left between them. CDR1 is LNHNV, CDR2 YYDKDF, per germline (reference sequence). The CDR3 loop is CATGELTGASDGYTF. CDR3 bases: TGTGCCACCGGGGAATTGACAGGCGCCTCTGATGGCTACACCTTC.

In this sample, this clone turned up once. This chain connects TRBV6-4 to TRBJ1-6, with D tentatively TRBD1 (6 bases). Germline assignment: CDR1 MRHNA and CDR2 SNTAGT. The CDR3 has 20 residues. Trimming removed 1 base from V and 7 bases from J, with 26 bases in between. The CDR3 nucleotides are TGTGCCAGCAGTGACTGCAGGGGACGGGTTCGGGGAACAGGCAATTCACCCCTCCACTTT. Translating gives CASSDCRGRVRGTGNSPLHF.

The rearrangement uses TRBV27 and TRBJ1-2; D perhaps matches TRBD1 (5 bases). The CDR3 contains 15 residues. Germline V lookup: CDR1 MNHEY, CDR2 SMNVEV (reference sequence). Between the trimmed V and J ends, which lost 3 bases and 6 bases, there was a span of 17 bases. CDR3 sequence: CASSFLGPSVDGYTF. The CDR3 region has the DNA TGTGCCAGCAGTTTCTTGGGGCCCAGCGTGGATGGCTACACCTTC.

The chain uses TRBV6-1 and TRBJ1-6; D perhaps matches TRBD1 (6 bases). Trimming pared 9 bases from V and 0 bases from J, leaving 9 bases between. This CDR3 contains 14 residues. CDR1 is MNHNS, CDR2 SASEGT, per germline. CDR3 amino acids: CASGQRSYNSPLHF. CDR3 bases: TGTGCCAGTGGACAGCGCTCCTATAATTCACCCCTCCACTTT.

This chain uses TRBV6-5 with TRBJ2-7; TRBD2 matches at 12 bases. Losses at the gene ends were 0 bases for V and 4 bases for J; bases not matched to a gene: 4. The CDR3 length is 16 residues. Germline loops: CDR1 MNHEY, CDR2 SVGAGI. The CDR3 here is CASSYSPSGGGYEQYF. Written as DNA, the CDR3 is TGTGCCAGCAGTTACTCTCCTAGCGGGGGGGGGTACGAGCAGTACTTC.

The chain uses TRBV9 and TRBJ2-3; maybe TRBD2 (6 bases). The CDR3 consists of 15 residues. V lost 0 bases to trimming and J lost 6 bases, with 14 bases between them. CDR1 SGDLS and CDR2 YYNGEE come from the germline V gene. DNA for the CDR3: TGTGCCAGCAGCGTAGAGGGGAGGCAGTGGGATACGCAGTATTTT. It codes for CASSVEGRQWDTQYF. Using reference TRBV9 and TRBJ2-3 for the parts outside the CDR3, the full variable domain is DSGVTQTPKHLITATGQRVTLRCSPRSGDLSVYWYQQSLDQGLQFLIQYYNGEERAKGNILERFSAQQFPDLHSELNLSSLELGDSALYFCASSVEGRQWDTQYFGPGTRLTVL.

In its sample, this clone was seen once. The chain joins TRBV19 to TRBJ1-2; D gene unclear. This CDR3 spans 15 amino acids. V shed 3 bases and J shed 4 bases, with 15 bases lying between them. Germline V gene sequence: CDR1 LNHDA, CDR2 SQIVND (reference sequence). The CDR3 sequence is CASSIWAGPVYGYTF. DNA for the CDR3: TGTGCCAGTAGTATTTGGGCAGGCCCCGTCTATGGCTACACCTTC.

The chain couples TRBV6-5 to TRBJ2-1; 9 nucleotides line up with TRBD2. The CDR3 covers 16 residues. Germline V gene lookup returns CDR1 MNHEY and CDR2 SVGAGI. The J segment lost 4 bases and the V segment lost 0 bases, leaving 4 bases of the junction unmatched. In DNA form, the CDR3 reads TGTGCCAGCAGTTACTCGACCAGCGGGGGGTACAATGAGCAGTTCTTC. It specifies CASSYSTSGGYNEQFF.

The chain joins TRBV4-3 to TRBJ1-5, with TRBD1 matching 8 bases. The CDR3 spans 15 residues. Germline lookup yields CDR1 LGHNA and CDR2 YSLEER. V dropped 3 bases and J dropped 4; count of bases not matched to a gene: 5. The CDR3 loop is CASSHGTGPNQPQHF. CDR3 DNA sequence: TGCGCCAGCAGCCATGGGACAGGACCAAATCAGCCCCAGCATTTT.

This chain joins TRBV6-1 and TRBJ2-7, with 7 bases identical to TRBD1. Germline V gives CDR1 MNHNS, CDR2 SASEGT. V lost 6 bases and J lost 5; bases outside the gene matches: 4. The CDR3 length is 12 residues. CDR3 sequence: CASRGDRDEQYF. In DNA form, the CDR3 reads TGTGCCAGCAGGGGAGACAGGGACGAGCAGTACTTC.